This TCR beta chain was observed in a study of sequential checkpoint blockade in melanoma. Overall study: Patients were randomized 1:1 to nivolumab-then-ipilimumab or ipilimumab-then-nivolumab first-line.

Regarding treatment: randomized to nivolumab then ipilimumab (arm A) or the reverse (arm B). Generated by immunoSEQ multiplex PCR, the TCRdb table keeps only in-frame clones and is missing some. The repertoire holds fewer than 15,000 clones, with around 82% as singletons. The clonotype was recovered from a human donor with melanoma. Sequencing used CD8+ T cells sorted from blood (inferred from file names), obtained from a patient given nivolumab and ipilimumab in sequence.

The CDR3, as DNA: TGCACCAGCAGCCAGTCGGACAGGCAAAACTCTGGAAACACCATATATTTT. Translation gives CTSSQSDRQNSGNTIYF. The rearrangement uses TRBV1 and TRBJ1-3; TRBD1, the table's D call, lacks a check against the DNA. TRBV1 is noted as a pseudogene. This CDR3 is 17 amino acids long.